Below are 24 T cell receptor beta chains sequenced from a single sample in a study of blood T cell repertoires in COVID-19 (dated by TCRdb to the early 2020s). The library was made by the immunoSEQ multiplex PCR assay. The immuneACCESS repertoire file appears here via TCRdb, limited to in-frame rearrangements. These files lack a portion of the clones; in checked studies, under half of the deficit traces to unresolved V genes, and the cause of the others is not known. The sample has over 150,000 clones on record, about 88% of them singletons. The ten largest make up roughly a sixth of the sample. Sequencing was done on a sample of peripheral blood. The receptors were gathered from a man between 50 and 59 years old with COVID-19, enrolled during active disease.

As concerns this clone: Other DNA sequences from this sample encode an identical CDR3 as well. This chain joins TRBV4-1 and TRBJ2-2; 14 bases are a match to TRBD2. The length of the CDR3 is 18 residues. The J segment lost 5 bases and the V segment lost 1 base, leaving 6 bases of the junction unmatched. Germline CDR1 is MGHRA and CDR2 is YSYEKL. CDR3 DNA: TGCGCCAGCAGCCAAGGGGGACTAGCGGGAGTTGGGACCGGGGAGCTGTTTTTT. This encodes CASSQGGLAGVGTGELFF.

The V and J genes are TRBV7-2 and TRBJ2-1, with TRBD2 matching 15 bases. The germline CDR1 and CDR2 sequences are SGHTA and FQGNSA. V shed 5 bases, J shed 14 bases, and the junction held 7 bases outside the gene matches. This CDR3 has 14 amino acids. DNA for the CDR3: TGTGCCAGCAGCCCCTGGACTAGCGGGGGGGCCAAGTTCTTC. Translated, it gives CASSPWTSGGAKFF.

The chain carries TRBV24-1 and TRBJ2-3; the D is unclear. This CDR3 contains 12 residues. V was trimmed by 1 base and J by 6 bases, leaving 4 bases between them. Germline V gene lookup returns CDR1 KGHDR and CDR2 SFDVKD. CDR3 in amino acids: CATSDFRDTQYF. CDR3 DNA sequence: TGTGCCACCAGTGATTTTCGTGATACGCAGTATTTT.

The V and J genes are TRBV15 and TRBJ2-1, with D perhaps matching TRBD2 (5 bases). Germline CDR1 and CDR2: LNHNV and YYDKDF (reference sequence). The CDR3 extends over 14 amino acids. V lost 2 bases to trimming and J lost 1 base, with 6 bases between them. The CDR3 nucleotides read TGTGCCACCAGCAGACTAGCTTCCTACAATGAGCAGTTCTTC. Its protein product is CATSRLASYNEQFF.

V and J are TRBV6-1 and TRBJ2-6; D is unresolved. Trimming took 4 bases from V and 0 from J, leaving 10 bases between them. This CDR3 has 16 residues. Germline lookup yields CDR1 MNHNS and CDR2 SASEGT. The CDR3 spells CASSVPRSSGANVLTF. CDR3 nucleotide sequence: TGTGCCAGCAGTGTGCCCCGGTCCTCTGGGGCCAACGTCCTGACTTTC.

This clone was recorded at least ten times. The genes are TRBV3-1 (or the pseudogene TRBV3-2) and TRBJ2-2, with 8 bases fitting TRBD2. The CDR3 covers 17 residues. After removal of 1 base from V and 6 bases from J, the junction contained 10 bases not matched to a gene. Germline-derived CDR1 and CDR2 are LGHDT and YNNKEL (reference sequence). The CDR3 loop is CASSQAGGTSYAGELFF. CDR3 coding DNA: TGTGCCAGCAGCCAAGCCGGCGGGACTAGTTATGCCGGGGAGCTGTTTTTT.

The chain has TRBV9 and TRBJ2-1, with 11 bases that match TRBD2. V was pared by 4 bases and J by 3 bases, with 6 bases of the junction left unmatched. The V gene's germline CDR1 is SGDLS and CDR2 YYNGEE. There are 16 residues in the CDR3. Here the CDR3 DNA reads TGTGCCAGCAGCTCAGCTCTAGCGGGGGGCTACAATGAGCAGTTCTTC. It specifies CASSSALAGGYNEQFF.

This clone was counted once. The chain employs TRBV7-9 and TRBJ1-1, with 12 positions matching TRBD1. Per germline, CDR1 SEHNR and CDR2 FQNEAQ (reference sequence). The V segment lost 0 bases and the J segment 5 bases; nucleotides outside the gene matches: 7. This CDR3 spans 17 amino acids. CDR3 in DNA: TGTGCCAGCAGCTTAGCGGGGACAGGGGGCGCATGGACTGAAGCTTTCTTT. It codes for CASSLAGTGGAWTEAFF.

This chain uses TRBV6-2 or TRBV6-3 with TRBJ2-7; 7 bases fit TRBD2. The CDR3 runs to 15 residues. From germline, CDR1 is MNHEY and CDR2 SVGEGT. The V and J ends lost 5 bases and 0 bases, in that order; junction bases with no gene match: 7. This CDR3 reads CASSIYGGTSYEQYF. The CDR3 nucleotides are TGTGCCAGCAGTATCTACGGGGGGACCTCCTACGAGCAGTACTTC.

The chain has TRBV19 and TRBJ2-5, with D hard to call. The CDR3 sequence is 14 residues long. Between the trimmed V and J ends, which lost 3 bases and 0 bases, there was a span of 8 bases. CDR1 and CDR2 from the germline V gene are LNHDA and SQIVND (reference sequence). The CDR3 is CASSMGQNQETQYF. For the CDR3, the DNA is TGTGCCAGTAGTATGGGCCAGAACCAAGAGACCCAGTACTTC.

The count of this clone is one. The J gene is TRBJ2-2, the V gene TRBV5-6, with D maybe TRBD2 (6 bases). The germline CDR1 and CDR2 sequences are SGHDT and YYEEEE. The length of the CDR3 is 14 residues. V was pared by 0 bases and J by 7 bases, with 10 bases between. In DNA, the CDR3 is TGTGCCAGCAGCTTGGAAAGGGGAGGCGGGGAGCTGTTTTTT. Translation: CASSLERGGGELFF.

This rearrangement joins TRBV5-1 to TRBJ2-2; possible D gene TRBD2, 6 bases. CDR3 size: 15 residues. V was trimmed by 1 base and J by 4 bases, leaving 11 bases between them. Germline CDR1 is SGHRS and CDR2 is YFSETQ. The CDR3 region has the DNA TGCGCCAGCAGCTTGTCGCGGGGTAGCACCGGGGAGCTGTTTTTT. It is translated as CASSLSRGSTGELFF.

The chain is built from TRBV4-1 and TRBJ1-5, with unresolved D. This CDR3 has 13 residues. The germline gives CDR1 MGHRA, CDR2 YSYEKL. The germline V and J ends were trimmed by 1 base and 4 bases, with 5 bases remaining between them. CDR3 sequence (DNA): TGCGCCAGCAGCCAAGTCGGGAATCAGCCCCAGCATTTT. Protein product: CASSQVGNQPQHF.

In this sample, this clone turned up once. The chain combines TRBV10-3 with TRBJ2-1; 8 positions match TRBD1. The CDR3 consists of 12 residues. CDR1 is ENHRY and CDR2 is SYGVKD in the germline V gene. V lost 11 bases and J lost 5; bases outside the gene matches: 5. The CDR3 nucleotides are TGTGCCCACGCGGGACAGGACAATGAGCAGTTCTTC. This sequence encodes CAHAGQDNEQFF.

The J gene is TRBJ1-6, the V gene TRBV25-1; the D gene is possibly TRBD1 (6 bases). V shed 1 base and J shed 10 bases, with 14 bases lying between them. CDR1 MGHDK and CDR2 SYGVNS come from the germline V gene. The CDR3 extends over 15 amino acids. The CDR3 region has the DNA TGTGCCAGCAGTGAATCCACAGGGTTGAGCTCACCCCTCCACTTT. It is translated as CASSESTGLSSPLHF.

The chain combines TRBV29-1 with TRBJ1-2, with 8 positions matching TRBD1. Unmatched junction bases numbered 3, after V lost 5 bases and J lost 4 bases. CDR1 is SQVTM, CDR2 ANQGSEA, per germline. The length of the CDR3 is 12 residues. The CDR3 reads CSVQTGAYGYTF. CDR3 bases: TGCAGCGTTCAGACAGGGGCCTATGGCTACACCTTC.

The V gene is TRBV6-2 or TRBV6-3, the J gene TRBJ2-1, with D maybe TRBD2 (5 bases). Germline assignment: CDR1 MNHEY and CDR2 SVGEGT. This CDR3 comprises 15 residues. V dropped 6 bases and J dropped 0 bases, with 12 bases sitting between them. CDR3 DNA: TGTGCCAGCAGCTCTGACTACATCTCCTACAATGAGCAGTTCTTC. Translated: CASSSDYISYNEQFF.

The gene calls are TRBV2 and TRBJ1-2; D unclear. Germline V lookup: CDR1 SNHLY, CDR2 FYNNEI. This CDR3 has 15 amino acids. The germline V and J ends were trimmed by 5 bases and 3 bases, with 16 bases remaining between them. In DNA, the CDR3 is TGTGCCAGCAGTTTACAAATGACGACTTACTATGGCTACACCTTC. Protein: CASSLQMTTYYGYTF.

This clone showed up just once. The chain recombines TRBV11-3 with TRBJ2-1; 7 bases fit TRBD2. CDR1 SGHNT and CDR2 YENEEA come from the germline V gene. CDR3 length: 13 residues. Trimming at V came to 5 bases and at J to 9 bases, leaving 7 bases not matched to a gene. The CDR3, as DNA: TGTGCCAGCAGCACTACTCCGGGGGGTGAGCAGTTCTTC. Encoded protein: CASSTTPGGEQFF.

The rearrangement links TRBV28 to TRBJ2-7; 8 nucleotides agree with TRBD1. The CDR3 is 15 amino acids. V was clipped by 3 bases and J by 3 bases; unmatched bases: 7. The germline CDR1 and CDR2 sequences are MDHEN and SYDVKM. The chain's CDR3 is CASSLGQGAGYEQYF. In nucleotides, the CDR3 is TGTGCCAGCAGTTTGGGGCAGGGGGCGGGCTACGAGCAGTACTTC. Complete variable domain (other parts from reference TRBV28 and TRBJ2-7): DVKVTQSSRYLVKRTGEKVFLECVQDMDHENMFWYRQDPGLGLRLIYFSYDVKMKEKGDIPEGYSVSREKKERFSLILESASTNQTSMYLCASSLGQGAGYEQYFGPGTRLTVT.

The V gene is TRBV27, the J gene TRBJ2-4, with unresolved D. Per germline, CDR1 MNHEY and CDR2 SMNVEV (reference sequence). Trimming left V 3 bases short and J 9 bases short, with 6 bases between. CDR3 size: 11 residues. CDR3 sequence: CASSFGGIQYF. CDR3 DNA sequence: TGTGCCAGCAGTTTCGGTGGCATTCAGTACTTC.

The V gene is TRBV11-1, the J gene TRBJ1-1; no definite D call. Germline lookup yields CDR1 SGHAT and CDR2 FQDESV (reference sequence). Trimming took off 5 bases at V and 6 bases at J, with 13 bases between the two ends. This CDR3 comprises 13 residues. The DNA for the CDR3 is TGTGCCAGCAGCCCGACTGGGTACGCTGAAGCTTTCTTT. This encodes CASSPTGYAEAFF.

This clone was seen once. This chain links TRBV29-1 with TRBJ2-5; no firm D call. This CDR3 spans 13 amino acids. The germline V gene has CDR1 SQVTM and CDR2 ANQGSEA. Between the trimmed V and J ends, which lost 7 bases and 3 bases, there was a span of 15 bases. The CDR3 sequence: CSALVPPKETQYF. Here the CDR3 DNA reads TGCAGCGCTCTAGTTCCCCCCAAAGAGACCCAGTACTTC.

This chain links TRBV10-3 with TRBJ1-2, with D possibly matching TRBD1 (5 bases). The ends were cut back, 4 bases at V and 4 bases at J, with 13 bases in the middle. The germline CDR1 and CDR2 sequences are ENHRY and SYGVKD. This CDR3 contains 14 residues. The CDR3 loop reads CAISATDGGYGYTF. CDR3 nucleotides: TGTGCCATCAGTGCGACGGACGGGGGCTATGGCTACACCTTC.